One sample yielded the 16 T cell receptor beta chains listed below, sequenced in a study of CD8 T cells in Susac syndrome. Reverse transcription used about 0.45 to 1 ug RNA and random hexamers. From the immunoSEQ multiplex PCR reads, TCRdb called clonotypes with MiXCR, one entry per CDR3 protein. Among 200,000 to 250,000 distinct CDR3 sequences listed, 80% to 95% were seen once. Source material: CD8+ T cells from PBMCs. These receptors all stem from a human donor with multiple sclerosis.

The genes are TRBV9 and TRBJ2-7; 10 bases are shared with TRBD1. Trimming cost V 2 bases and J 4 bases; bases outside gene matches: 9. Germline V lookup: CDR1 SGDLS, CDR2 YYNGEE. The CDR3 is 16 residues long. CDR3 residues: CASSVGTGTGAYEQYF. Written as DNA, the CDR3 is TGTGCCAGCAGCGTCGGAACCGGGACAGGGGCATACGAGCAGTACTTC.

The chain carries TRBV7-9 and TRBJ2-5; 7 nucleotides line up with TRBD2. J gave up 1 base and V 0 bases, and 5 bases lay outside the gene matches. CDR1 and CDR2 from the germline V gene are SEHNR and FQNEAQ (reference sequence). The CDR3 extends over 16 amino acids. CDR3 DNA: TGTGCCAGCAGCTTAGCGCCTAGCGGACTCCAAGAGACCCAGTACTTC. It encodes CASSLAPSGLQETQYF.

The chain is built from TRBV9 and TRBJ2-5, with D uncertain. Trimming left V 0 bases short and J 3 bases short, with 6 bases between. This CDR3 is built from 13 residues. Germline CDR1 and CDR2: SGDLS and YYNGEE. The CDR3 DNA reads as TGTGCCAGCAGCGTAGGTAACAAAGAGACCCAGTACTTC. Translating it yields CASSVGNKETQYF.

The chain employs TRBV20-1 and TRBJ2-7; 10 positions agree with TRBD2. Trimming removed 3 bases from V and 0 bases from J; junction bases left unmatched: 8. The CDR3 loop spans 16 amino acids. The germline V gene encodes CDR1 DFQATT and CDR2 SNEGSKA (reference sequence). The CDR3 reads CSARAPGLASSYEQYF. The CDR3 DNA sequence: TGCAGTGCTAGGGCCCCGGGACTAGCGAGCTCCTACGAGCAGTACTTC.

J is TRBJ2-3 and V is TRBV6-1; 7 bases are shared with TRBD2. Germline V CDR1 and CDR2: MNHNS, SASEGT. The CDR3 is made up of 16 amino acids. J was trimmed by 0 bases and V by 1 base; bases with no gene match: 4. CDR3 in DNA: TGTGCCAGCAGTGAAGGGTACGGGGGGAGCACAGATACGCAGTATTTT. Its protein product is CASSEGYGGSTDTQYF.

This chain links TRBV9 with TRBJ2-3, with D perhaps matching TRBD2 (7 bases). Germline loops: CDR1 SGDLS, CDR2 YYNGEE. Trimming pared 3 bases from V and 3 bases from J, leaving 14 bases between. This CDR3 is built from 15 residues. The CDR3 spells CASSGGGGRTDTQYF. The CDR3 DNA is TGTGCCAGCAGCGGAGGGGGGGGTCGTACAGATACGCAGTATTTT.

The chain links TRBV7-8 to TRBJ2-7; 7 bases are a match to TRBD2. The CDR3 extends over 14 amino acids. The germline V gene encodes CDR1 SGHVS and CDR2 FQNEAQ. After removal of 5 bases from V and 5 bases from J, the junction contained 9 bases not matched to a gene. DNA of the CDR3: TGTGCCAGCAGCGCCACGCTAGCGGACCACGAGCAGTACTTC. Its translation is CASSATLADHEQYF.

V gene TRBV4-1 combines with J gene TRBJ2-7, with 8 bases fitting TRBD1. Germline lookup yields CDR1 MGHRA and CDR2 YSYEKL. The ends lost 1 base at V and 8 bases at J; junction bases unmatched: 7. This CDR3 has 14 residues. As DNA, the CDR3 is TGCGCCAGCAGCCAAGGGGAAACAGGGGGTCAGCAGTACTTC. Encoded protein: CASSQGETGGQQYF.

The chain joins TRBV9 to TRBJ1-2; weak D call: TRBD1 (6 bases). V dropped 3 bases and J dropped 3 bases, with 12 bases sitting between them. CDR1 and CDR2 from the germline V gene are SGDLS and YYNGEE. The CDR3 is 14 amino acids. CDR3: CASSERGTDYGYTF. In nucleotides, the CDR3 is TGTGCCAGCAGCGAGAGGGGGACGGACTATGGCTACACCTTC.

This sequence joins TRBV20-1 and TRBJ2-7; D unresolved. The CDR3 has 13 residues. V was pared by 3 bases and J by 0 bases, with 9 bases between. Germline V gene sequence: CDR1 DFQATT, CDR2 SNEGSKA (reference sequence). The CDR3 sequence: CSASDPSSYEQYF. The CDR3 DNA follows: TGCAGTGCTAGTGACCCGAGCTCCTACGAGCAGTACTTC.

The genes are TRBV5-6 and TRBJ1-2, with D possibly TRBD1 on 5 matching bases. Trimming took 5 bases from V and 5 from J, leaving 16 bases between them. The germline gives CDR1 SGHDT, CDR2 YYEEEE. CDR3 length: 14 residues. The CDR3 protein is CASSFGTDLYGYTF. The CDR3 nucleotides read TGTGCCAGCAGTTTCGGGACGGATCTATATGGCTACACCTTC.

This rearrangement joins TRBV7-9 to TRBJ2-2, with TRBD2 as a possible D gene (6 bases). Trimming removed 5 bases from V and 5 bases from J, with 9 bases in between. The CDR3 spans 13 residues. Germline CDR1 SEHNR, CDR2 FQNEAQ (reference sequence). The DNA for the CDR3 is TGTGCCAGCAGCCCGGGACTTACCGGGGAGCTGTTTTTT. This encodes CASSPGLTGELFF. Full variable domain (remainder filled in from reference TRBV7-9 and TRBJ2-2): DTGVSQNPRHKITKRGQNVTFRCDPISEHNRLYWYRQTLGQGPEFLTYFQNEAQLEKSRLLSDRFSAERPKGSFSTLEIQRTEQGDSAMYLCASSPGLTGELFFGEGSRLTVL.

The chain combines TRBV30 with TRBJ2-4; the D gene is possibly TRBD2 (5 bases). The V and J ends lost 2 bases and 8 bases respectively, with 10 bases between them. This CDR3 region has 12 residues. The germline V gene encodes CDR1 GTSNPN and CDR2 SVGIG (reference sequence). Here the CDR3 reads CAWSSGLDIQYF. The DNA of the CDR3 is TGTGCCTGGAGTTCGGGGTTAGACATTCAGTACTTC.

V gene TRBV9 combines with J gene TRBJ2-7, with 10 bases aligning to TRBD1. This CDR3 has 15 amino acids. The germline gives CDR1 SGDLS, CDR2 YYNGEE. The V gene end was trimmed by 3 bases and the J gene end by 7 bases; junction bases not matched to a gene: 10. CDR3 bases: TGTGCCAGCAGCGCGTTTGGGGACAGGGGAGGGGAGCAGTACTTC. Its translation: CASSAFGDRGGEQYF.

The chain's CDR3 is CASSSGTSASYLTDTQYF. The CDR3 DNA reads as TGTGCCAGCAGCTCCGGGACTAGCGCCTCGTATCTCACAGATACGCAGTATTTT. J is TRBJ2-3 and V is TRBV7-9; TRBD2 agrees at 10 bases. V dropped 4 bases and J dropped 2; count of bases not matched to a gene: 12. CDR1 and CDR2 (germline): SEHNR, FQNEAQ (reference sequence). This CDR3 comprises 18 residues.

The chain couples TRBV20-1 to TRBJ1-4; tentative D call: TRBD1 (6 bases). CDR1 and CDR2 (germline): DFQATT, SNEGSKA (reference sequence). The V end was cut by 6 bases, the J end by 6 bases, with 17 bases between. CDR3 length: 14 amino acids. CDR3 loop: CSAPTDSPYEKLFF. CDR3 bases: TGCAGTGCGCCTACGGACAGTCCCTATGAAAAACTGTTTTTT.